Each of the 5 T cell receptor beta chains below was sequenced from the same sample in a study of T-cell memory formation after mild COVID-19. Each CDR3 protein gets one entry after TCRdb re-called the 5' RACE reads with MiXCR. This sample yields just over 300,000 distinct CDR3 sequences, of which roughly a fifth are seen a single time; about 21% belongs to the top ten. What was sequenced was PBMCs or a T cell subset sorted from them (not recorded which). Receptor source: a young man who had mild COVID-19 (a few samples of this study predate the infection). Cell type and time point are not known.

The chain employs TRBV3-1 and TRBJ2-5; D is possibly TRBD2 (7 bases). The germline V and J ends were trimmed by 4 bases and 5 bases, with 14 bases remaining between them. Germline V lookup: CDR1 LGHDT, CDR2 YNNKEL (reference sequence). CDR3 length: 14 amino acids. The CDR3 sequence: CASSRRGAGETQYF. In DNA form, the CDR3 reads TGTGCCAGCAGCCGACGGGGGGCCGGGGAGACCCAGTACTTC.

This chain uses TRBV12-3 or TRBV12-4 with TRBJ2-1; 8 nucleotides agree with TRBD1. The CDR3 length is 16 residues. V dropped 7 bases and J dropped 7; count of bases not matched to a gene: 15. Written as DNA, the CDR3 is TGTGCCAGCAACCAGGATGCCGACAGGGGATGGAATGAGCAGTTCTTC. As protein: CASNQDADRGWNEQFF.

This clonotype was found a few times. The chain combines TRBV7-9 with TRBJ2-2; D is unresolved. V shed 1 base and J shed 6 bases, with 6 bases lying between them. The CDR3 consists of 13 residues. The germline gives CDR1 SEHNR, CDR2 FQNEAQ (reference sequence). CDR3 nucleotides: TGTGCCAGCAGCTTAGGTCCTGCCGGGGAGCTGTTTTTT. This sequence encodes CASSLGPAGELFF.

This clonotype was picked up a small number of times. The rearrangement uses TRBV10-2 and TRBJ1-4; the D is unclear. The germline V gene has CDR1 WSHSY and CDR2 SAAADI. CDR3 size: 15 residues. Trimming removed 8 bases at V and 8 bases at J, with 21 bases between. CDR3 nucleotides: TGCGCCAGCGCGGGAAATGATGTCGCGACAGAAAAACTGTTTTTT. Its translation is CASAGNDVATEKLFF.

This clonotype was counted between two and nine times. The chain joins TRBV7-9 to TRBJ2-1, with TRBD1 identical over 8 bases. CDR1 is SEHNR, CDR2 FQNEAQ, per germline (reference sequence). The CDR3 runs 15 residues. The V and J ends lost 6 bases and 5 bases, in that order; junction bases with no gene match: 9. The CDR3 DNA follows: TGTGCCAGCAGACTGGGACAGGACTACAACAATGAGCAGTTCTTC. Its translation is CASRLGQDYNNEQFF.